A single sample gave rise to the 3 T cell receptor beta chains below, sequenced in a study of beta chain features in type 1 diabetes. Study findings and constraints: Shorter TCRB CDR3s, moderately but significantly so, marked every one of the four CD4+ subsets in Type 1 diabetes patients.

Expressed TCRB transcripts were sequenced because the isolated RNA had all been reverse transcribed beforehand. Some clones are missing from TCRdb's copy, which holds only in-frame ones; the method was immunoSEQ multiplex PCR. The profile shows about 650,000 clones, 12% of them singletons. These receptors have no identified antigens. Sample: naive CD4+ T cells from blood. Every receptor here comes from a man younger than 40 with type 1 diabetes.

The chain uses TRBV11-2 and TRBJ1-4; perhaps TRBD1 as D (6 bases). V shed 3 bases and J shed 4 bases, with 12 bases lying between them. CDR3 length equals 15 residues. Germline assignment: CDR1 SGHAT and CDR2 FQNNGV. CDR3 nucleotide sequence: TGTGCCAGCAGCTTCAGTCCGGACAGTAATGAAAAACTGTTTTTT. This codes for CASSFSPDSNEKLFF.

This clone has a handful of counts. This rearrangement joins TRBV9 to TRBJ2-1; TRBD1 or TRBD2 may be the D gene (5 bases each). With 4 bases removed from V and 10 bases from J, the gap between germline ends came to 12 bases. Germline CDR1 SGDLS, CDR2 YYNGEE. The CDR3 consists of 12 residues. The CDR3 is CASSSGTAEQFF. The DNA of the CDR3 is TGTGCCAGCAGCTCCGGGACGGCCGAGCAGTTCTTC.

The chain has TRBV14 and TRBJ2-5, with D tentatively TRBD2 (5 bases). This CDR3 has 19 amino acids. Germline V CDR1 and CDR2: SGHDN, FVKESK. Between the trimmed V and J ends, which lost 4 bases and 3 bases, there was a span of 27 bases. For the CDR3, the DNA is TGTGCCAGCAGCCCTAGAAATTCGGCGAGCGGAACCAGGAAAGAGACCCAGTACTTC. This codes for CASSPRNSASGTRKETQYF.